The next 22 T cell receptor beta chains were all read from a single sample in a study of CXCR3-negative and CXCR3-positive naive CD8 T cells. General study points: TRB CDR3s were more hydrophobic in CXCR3-positive than in CXCR3-negative naive cells.

No antigens are known for them. In preparing the TRB cDNA libraries, 5' RACE with UMI labels was used. Reanalyzing the 5' RACE reads, TCRdb keeps one entry per CDR3 protein, without DNA. There are just under 65,000 distinct CDR3 sequences in the sample, with around 5% held by the top ten. Material for sequencing was naive CXCR3+ CD8+ T cells from blood. The subset: CD45RO-CCR7+CD27+CD95- naive CD8+ T cells expressing CXCR3 (TNR3+). These receptors originate from a human donor in good health. Some clones in this sample may be carry-over from other donors' samples.

The CDR3 spells CASSGGGGANHEQYF. The chain links TRBV7-9 to TRBJ2-7; as DNA is missing, the TRBD1 call by TCRdb cannot be tested. CDR1 and CDR2 (germline): SEHNR, FQNEAQ (reference sequence). CDR3 length: 15 amino acids.

The gene calls are TRBV7-9 and TRBJ2-1; absent DNA, TCRdb's TRBD2 call cannot be checked. Germline V gives CDR1 SEHNR, CDR2 FQNEAQ (reference sequence). This CDR3 has 15 residues. CDR3 in amino acids: CASSSGLAGVNEQFF.

The V and J genes are TRBV11-3 and TRBJ1-3; TCRdb names TRBD1, which stays unverified in the absence of DNA. This CDR3 is 16 amino acids long. Germline values: CDR1 SGHNT, CDR2 YENEEA. The CDR3 loop is CASSLGPTAPGNTIYF.

The chain couples TRBV5-4 to TRBJ2-2; checking the TCRdb D call of TRBD1 is not possible without DNA. The germline V gene encodes CDR1 SGHNT and CDR2 YYREEE (reference sequence). CDR3 length equals 15 residues. The CDR3 spells CASRFRDTGTGELFF.

The chain carries TRBV11-3 and TRBJ2-7. From germline, CDR1 is SGHNT and CDR2 YENEEA. The CDR3 spans 12 residues. The CDR3 loop is CASSGQENEQYF.

The chain carries TRBV28 and TRBJ2-2; the TCRdb call, TRBD1, lacks DNA for checking. Germline loops: CDR1 MDHEN, CDR2 SYDVKM. The CDR3 spans 13 residues. This chain's CDR3 is CASRGRGRGELFF.

The chain joins TRBV28 to TRBJ1-5; there is no DNA to check the TCRdb D call of TRBD1. CDR3 size: 14 residues. The V gene's germline CDR1 is MDHEN and CDR2 SYDVKM. CDR3 sequence reads: CASSSGVGNQPQHF.

The chain carries TRBV9 and TRBJ2-3; absent DNA, TCRdb's TRBD2 call cannot be checked. The CDR3 consists of 15 residues. Looked up from germline, CDR1 is SGDLS and CDR2 is YYNGEE. This CDR3 reads CASSPGLVGTDTQYF.

The rearrangement links TRBV29-1 to TRBJ2-1. The length of the CDR3 is 13 residues. Germline CDR1 and CDR2: SQVTM and ANQGSEA. The CDR3 is CSVEVKGWHEQFF.

The chain is built from TRBV15 and TRBJ2-3. The germline gives CDR1 LNHNV, CDR2 YYDKDF (reference sequence). CDR3 length: 14 amino acids. CDR3 sequence reads: CATSSGGFLDTQYF.

The chain carries TRBV10-3 and TRBJ2-5; TCRdb outputs TRBD1, but without DNA this stays unchecked. CDR3 length: 13 residues. Per germline, CDR1 ENHRY and CDR2 SYGVKD. The CDR3 loop reads CAIRTGTEETQYF.

The chain uses TRBV5-6 and TRBJ2-3; no DNA is available, so the TRBD1 call from TCRdb remains unchecked. This CDR3 spans 15 amino acids. Germline V gives CDR1 SGHDT, CDR2 YYEEEE. CDR3 in amino acids: CASSLRVGGTDTQYF.

V is TRBV7-9 and J is TRBJ2-5; TCRdb reports TRBD1, a call that lacks DNA to check it against. The germline CDR1 and CDR2 sequences are SEHNR and FQNEAQ (reference sequence). CDR3 size: 13 residues. The CDR3 protein is CASPTGPQETQYF.

The chain is built from TRBV7-9 and TRBJ1-4; TCRdb's D call of TRBD1 is untestable without DNA. Germline values: CDR1 SEHNR, CDR2 FQNEAQ (reference sequence). This CDR3 has 16 residues. The CDR3 is CASSSPYRETNEKLFF.

The J gene is TRBJ2-7, the V gene TRBV15; TCRdb outputs TRBD2, but without DNA this stays unchecked. The CDR3 covers 13 residues. Germline V gives CDR1 LNHNV, CDR2 YYDKDF (reference sequence). This CDR3 reads CATSVSGTYEQYF.

This sequence joins TRBV29-1 and TRBJ2-5. There are 12 residues in the CDR3. Germline CDR1 is SQVTM and CDR2 is ANQGSEA. CDR3 region: CSVKDAEETQYF.

This chain joins TRBV20-1 and TRBJ2-1; as DNA is missing, the TRBD2 call by TCRdb cannot be tested. CDR1 and CDR2 from the germline V gene are DFQATT and SNEGSKA (reference sequence). The CDR3 loop spans 15 amino acids. The CDR3 loop is CSALAGGRSYNEQFF.

The chain recombines TRBV29-1 with TRBJ2-1; the TRBD1 assignment by TCRdb is unverifiable without DNA. This CDR3 has 15 amino acids. Germline V lookup: CDR1 SQVTM, CDR2 ANQGSEA. This chain's CDR3 is CSVEFQGAGYNEQFF.

This chain connects TRBV27 to TRBJ1-1; the TRBD1 assignment by TCRdb is unverifiable without DNA. Germline CDR1 reads MNHEY; CDR2 reads SMNVEV (reference sequence). This CDR3 is built from 14 residues. The CDR3 protein is CASSPDRANTEAFF.

V usage is TRBV6-6 and J usage is TRBJ2-5; without DNA, the TCRdb call of TRBD2 cannot be checked. Germline V CDR1 and CDR2: MNHNY, SVGAGI (reference sequence). The CDR3 is 15 residues long. CDR3 region: CASSYSGGWGETQYF.

This chain links TRBV7-2 with TRBJ2-1; as DNA is missing, the TRBD1 call by TCRdb cannot be tested. The CDR3 is made up of 15 amino acids. From germline, CDR1 is SGHTA and CDR2 FQGNSA. The CDR3 sequence: CASTAGGGLYNEQFF.

The rearrangement uses TRBV7-9 and TRBJ1-2; TCRdb proposes TRBD1, but this gene call is untestable without DNA. The CDR3 spans 16 residues. Germline V gives CDR1 SEHNR, CDR2 FQNEAQ (reference sequence). The CDR3 is CASSPDRDVENYGYTF.